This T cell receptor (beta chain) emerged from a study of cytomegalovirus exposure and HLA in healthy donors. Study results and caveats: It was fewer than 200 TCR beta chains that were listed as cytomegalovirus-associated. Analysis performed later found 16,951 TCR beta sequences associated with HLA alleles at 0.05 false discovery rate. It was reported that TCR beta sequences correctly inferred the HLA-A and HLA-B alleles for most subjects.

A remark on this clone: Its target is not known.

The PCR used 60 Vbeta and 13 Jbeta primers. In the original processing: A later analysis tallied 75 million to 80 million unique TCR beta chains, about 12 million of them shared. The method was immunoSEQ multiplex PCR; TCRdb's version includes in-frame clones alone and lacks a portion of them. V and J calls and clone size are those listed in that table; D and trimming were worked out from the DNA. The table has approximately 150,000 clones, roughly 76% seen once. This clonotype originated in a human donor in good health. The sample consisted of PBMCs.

CDR3 region: CASSFGQEDTEAFF. In DNA form, the CDR3 reads TGTGCCAGCAGCTTCGGACAGGAGGACACTGAAGCTTTCTTT. The chain is built from TRBV7-9 and TRBJ1-1; 7 nucleotides line up with TRBD1. The trim removed 3 bases at V and 3 bases at J, leaving 4 bases unmatched. CDR1 is SEHNR, CDR2 FQNEAQ, per germline (reference sequence). CDR3 length equals 14 residues.